This TCR beta chain was captured by sequencing in a study of cytomegalovirus exposure and HLA in healthy donors. Study-level background: The roughly 130 validation repertoires, a later analysis reported, used the same platform as the approximately 670 repertoires from the first cohort.

Unmatched junction bases numbered 5, after V lost 6 bases and J lost 0 bases. This CDR3 has 15 amino acids. Germline V gene data show CDR1 as MNHNS and CDR2 as SASEGT. General study results and limits: According to reports, the classifier identified cytomegalovirus status with high specificity and sensitivity.

Assay used: immunoSEQ multiplex PCR; TCRdb lists only in-frame clones, some missing. The sample includes some 290,000 clones, roughly 86% of them seen just once. As regards this clone: No antigen is known for it.

The chain couples TRBV6-1 to TRBJ1-2; TRBD1 matches 9 bases. This receptor was obtained from a man aged 25 to 40 in good health and CMV-seronegative. Sequencing was carried out using PBMCs. The CDR3 loop reads CASSRGQGTNYGYTF. CDR3 DNA sequence: TGTGCCAGCAGCCGAGGACAGGGGACTAACTATGGCTACACCTTC.